A single sample gave rise to the 18 T cell receptor beta chains below, sequenced in a study of Ad26.COV2.S vaccination and SARS-CoV-2 variants. This table comes from immunoSEQ multiplex PCR, and its TCRdb copy is limited to in-frame clones, with some not included. The sample consists of about 180,000 clones, roughly nine tenths of them appearing once. This specimen was peripheral blood, taken after recovery from COVID-19. These receptor sequences come from a human donor who had recovered from COVID-19.

This clone was observed many times. The rearrangement links TRBV3-1 (or the pseudogene TRBV3-2) to TRBJ1-2, with D uncertain. The CDR3 length is 12 residues. V dropped 9 bases and J dropped 3 bases, with 11 bases sitting between them. The germline V gene encodes CDR1 LGHDT and CDR2 YNNKEL (reference sequence). CDR3 coding DNA: TGTGCCAGTGGCGACGGATACTATGGCTACACCTTC. It translates to CASGDGYYGYTF.

The chain employs TRBV7-2 and TRBJ2-7, with D perhaps TRBD1 (5 bases). Trimming cost V 5 bases and J 2 bases, with 13 bases left between them. The CDR3 has 14 residues. The germline CDR1 and CDR2 sequences are SGHTA and FQGNSA. CDR3 sequence (DNA): TGTGCCAGCAGCCCATCTTGGGGCACCTACGAGCAGTACTTC. Translated: CASSPSWGTYEQYF.

The rearrangement links TRBV29-1 to TRBJ2-7; TRBD1 matches 8 bases. Germline trimming cut 7 bases from V and 4 bases from J; bases unmatched to any gene: 9. The CDR3 covers 13 residues. Per the germline V gene, CDR1 is SQVTM and CDR2 is ANQGSEA. As DNA, the CDR3 is TGCAGCGGTGGAAACAGGGGGTTATACGAGCAGTACTTC. Its translation: CSGGNRGLYEQYF.

In its sample, this clone was seen once. The CDR3: CASSLGVEGIYGYTF. DNA of the CDR3: TGTGCCAGCAGCTTAGGGGTTGAGGGGATCTATGGCTACACCTTC. The rearrangement uses TRBV7-9 and TRBJ1-2, with a weak D call TRBD1 (5 bases). V lost 1 base and J 4 bases, leaving 13 bases between the germline ends. CDR1 SEHNR and CDR2 FQNEAQ come from the germline V gene (reference sequence). The CDR3 totals 15 residues. Full variable domain (remainder filled in from reference TRBV7-9 and TRBJ1-2): DTGVSQNPRHKITKRGQNVTFRCDPISEHNRLYWYRQTLGQGPEFLTYFQNEAQLEKSRLLSDRFSAERPKGSFSTLEIQRTEQGDSAMYLCASSLGVEGIYGYTFGSGTRLTVV.

The chain is built from TRBV5-1 and TRBJ1-1; D is ambiguous. Germline CDR1 and CDR2: SGHRS and YFSETQ. This CDR3 has 12 amino acids. With 0 bases removed from V and 7 bases from J, the gap between germline ends came to 7 bases. The CDR3 DNA follows: TGCGCCAGCAGCTTGGGCAAGAGTGAAGCTTTCTTT. Translated: CASSLGKSEAFF.

The rearrangement links TRBV2 to TRBJ1-5; TRBD1 matches 8 bases. The CDR3 has 16 amino acids. The germline CDR1 and CDR2 sequences are SNHLY and FYNNEI. V lost 8 bases, J lost 0 bases, and 9 bases stayed unmatched. CDR3 in amino acids: CASWGDRSNSNQPQHF. As DNA, the CDR3 is TGTGCCAGCTGGGGGGACAGGAGTAATAGCAATCAGCCCCAGCATTTT.

The genes are TRBV6-5 and TRBJ1-5; 9 bases align to TRBD1. The germline V gene encodes CDR1 MNHEY and CDR2 SVGAGI. This CDR3 has 13 amino acids. The CDR3 is CRTDRGSNQPQHF. The CDR3 nucleotides read TGTCGCACGGACAGGGGTTCTAATCAGCCCCAGCATTTT.

This chain uses TRBV7-9 with TRBJ2-1; 7 bases align to TRBD1. With 5 bases clipped from V and 2 bases from J, the junction kept 9 bases outside the gene matches. Germline assignment: CDR1 SEHNR and CDR2 FQNEAQ (reference sequence). The CDR3 is made up of 16 amino acids. CDR3 sequence: CASSPERGPTYNEQFF. DNA for the CDR3: TGTGCCAGCAGCCCCGAGAGGGGGCCCACCTACAATGAGCAGTTCTTC.

V usage is TRBV5-5 and J usage is TRBJ1-2; 7 bases are a match to TRBD1. V trimming: 0 bases; J trimming: 9 bases; junction bases outside the gene matches: 8. This CDR3 is built from 14 residues. Germline V lookup: CDR1 SGHKS, CDR2 YYEKEE (reference sequence). CDR3 coding DNA: TGTGCCAGCAGCTTGGCCCAGGGGGTTAGGAGCTACACCTTC. This translates into CASSLAQGVRSYTF.

This clone was found once. This chain connects TRBV13 to TRBJ1-1, with TRBD1 as a possible D gene (5 bases). The CDR3 contains 13 residues. The ends were cut back, 2 bases at V and 5 bases at J, with 9 bases in the middle. From germline, CDR1 is PRHDT and CDR2 FYEKMQ (reference sequence). The CDR3 DNA follows: TGTGCCAGCAGCTTATGGGGGGGGACTGAAGCTTTCTTT. Residues: CASSLWGGTEAFF. The entire variable domain, with the rest obtained from reference TRBV13 and TRBJ1-1, is as follows: AAGVIQSPRHLIKEKRETATLKCYPIPRHDTVYWYQQGPGQDPQFLISFYEKMQSDKGSIPDRFSAQQFSDYHSELNMSSLELGDSALYFCASSLWGGTEAFFGQGTRLTVV.

This rearrangement joins TRBV6-1 to TRBJ2-2; TRBD2 is a possible D gene (5 bases). Per the germline V gene, CDR1 is MNHNS and CDR2 is SASEGT. This CDR3 has 14 residues. V lost 0 bases and J lost 6, with 8 bases in between. Here the CDR3 reads CASSEAWRAGELFF. CDR3 coding DNA: TGTGCCAGCAGTGAAGCCTGGCGGGCCGGGGAGCTGTTTTTT.

V is TRBV7-2 and J is TRBJ2-1; 15 nucleotides match TRBD2. J was trimmed by 7 bases and V by 5 bases; bases with no gene match: 3. The CDR3 is 15 residues long. The germline V gene encodes CDR1 SGHTA and CDR2 FQGNSA. The CDR3 DNA sequence: TGTGCCAGCAGCCAGGGACTAGCGGGGGGAAATGAGCAGTTCTTC. It yields the protein CASSQGLAGGNEQFF.

J is TRBJ2-2 and V is TRBV11-2; 8 bases line up with TRBD1. Trimming removed 2 bases from V and 3 bases from J; junction bases left unmatched: 5. Germline CDR1 SGHAT, CDR2 FQNNGV. The CDR3 covers 16 residues. The CDR3 loop is CASSLTGQEDTGELFF. The DNA of the CDR3 is TGTGCCAGCAGCTTAACGGGACAGGAAGACACCGGGGAGCTGTTTTTT.

The J gene is TRBJ2-5, the V gene TRBV11-3, with D possibly TRBD1 on 6 matching bases. The germline V and J ends were trimmed by 5 bases and 5 bases, with 18 bases remaining between them. This CDR3 spans 15 amino acids. CDR1 is SGHNT and CDR2 is YENEEA in the germline V gene. The DNA of the CDR3 is TGTGCCAGCAGCATGGGGGCGTTCATGGCGGAGACCCAGTACTTC. Its protein is CASSMGAFMAETQYF.

The genes are TRBV9 and TRBJ1-1; D gene unclear. In germline, CDR1 is SGDLS, CDR2 YYNGEE. Trimming stripped 4 bases from V and 1 base from J, with 14 bases between. This CDR3 spans 15 amino acids. CDR3: CASSPPFGENTEAFF. The CDR3 region has the DNA TGTGCCAGCAGCCCCCCTTTCGGGGAGAACACTGAAGCTTTCTTT.

V is TRBV6-1 and J is TRBJ2-5, with 13 bases fitting TRBD2. The CDR3 is 16 residues long. Germline CDR1 is MNHNS and CDR2 is SASEGT. Losses at the gene ends were 2 bases for V and 3 bases for J; bases not matched to a gene: 3. The CDR3 DNA reads TGTGCCAGCAGTGAACCCGGACTAGCGGGGGAAGAGACCCAGTACTTC. Protein: CASSEPGLAGEETQYF.

This rearrangement joins TRBV19 to TRBJ2-1, with no clear D. Trimming shortened V by 3 bases and J by 13 bases, and 16 bases separated the two germline ends. The CDR3 contains 13 residues. Germline CDR1 reads LNHDA; CDR2 reads SQIVND (reference sequence). CDR3 protein: CASSMSEAHSQFF. CDR3 coding DNA: TGTGCCAGTAGTATGAGTGAGGCTCACTCCCAGTTCTTC. Variable domain in full (rest from reference TRBV19 and TRBJ2-1): DGGITQSPKYLFRKEGQNVTLSCEQNLNHDAMYWYRQDPGQGLRLIYYSQIVNDFQKGDIAEGYSVSREKKESFPLTVTSAQKNPTAFYLCASSMSEAHSQFFGPGTRLTVL.

The DNA for the CDR3 is TGTGCCAGCAGTAGGAAACAGGGATTGAACACTGAAGCTTTCTTT. Protein sequence: CASSRKQGLNTEAFF. The chain uses TRBV27 and TRBJ1-1; TRBD1 might be the D (6 bases). CDR3 length: 15 amino acids. With 5 bases removed from V and 0 bases from J, the gap between germline ends came to 13 bases. CDR1 and CDR2 from the germline V gene are MNHEY and SMNVEV (reference sequence).